The 30 T cell receptor beta chains reported below all come from one sample, sequenced in a study of T cell responses to AZD1222 COVID-19 vaccine. The data were produced by immunoSEQ multiplex PCR, yet TCRdb's version contains in-frame clones alone and is incomplete. The sample consists of about 84,000 clones, around 85% of them appearing once. The sequenced sample was peripheral blood, obtained 28 days after the second AZD1222 dose. Every receptor here comes from an adult who received the AZD1222 COVID-19 vaccine.

This chain uses TRBV7-3 with TRBJ2-1, with 10 bases aligning to TRBD2. This CDR3 contains 16 residues. Trimming took 5 bases from V and 5 from J; bases not matched to a gene: 9. Germline CDR1 and CDR2: SGHTA and FQGTGA. CDR3 amino acids: CASSLKRGGLDNEQFF. CDR3 sequence (DNA): TGTGCCAGCAGCCTCAAGCGGGGGGGCCTGGACAATGAGCAGTTCTTC. The whole variable domain, remainder taken from reference TRBV7-3 and TRBJ2-1, is GAGVSQTPSNKVTEKGKYVELRCDPISGHTALYWYRQSLGQGPEFLIYFQGTGAADDSGLPNDRFFAVRPEGSVSTLKIQRTERGDSAVYLCASSLKRGGLDNEQFFGPGTRLTVL.

This chain uses TRBV6-2 or TRBV6-3 with TRBJ2-7, with D unclear. Trimming left V 2 bases short and J 3 bases short, with 8 bases between. The CDR3 runs to 13 residues. Germline assignment: CDR1 MNHEY and CDR2 SVGEGT. The CDR3 nucleotides are TGTGCCAGCAGTTACGAGGAAGACTACGAGCAGTACTTC. Translated: CASSYEEDYEQYF.

This clone appeared once. The chain is built from TRBV2 and TRBJ1-2; 9 bases agree with TRBD1. This CDR3 region has 13 residues. The trim removed 6 bases at V and 6 bases at J, leaving 5 bases unmatched. Germline V lookup: CDR1 SNHLY, CDR2 FYNNEI. Here the CDR3 DNA reads TGTGCCAGCAGACCGGGACAGGGCAATGGCTACACCTTC. Amino acids: CASRPGQGNGYTF.

The CDR3 DNA is TGCGCCAGCAAGACCGGGTGCCCGGGAGAGCAGTACTTC. Its protein is CASKTGCPGEQYF. This chain links TRBV10-1 with TRBJ2-7; maybe TRBD2 (5 bases). This CDR3 is built from 13 residues. Germline CDR1 is WNHNN and CDR2 is SYGVQD (reference sequence). V lost 7 bases and J lost 7, with 17 bases in between.

This rearrangement joins TRBV5-1 to TRBJ2-3; maybe TRBD2 (5 bases). This CDR3 spans 13 amino acids. V was shortened by 0 bases and J by 6 bases, with 8 bases between the two germline ends. Germline loops: CDR1 SGHRS, CDR2 YFSETQ. The DNA for the CDR3 is TGCGCCAGCAGCTTGGCGCGGGCGGATACGCAGTATTTT. This translates into CASSLARADTQYF.

The rearrangement joins TRBV5-5 to TRBJ2-2; no definite D call. CDR1 is SGHKS, CDR2 YYEKEE, per germline (reference sequence). This CDR3 spans 14 amino acids. V was trimmed by 7 bases and J by 1 base, leaving 11 bases between them. The CDR3 spells CASRPALNTGELFF. CDR3 bases: TGTGCCAGCCGCCCCGCCCTGAACACCGGGGAGCTGTTTTTT.

The chain couples TRBV5-1 to TRBJ2-2, with 8 bases fitting TRBD1. The CDR3 length is 16 residues. Germline V gene lookup returns CDR1 SGHRS and CDR2 YFSETQ. V shed 1 base and J 4 bases; nucleotides not matched to a gene: 6. The CDR3 DNA sequence: TGCGCCAGCAGCTTGAAACAGGGGGGACTCACCGGGGAGCTGTTTTTT. Translating gives CASSLKQGGLTGELFF.

V is TRBV6-5 and J is TRBJ1-3, with D perhaps matching TRBD1 (5 bases). Trimming shortened V by 2 bases and J by 2 bases, and 10 bases separated the two germline ends. This CDR3 is 15 amino acids long. In germline, CDR1 is MNHEY, CDR2 SVGAGI. Here the CDR3 DNA reads TGTGCCAGCAGTTACGGGGGTTCGGCTGGAAACACCATATATTTT. Residues: CASSYGGSAGNTIYF.

Comments on this clone: Sequence at one end of the junction differs from germline and may be a read error. The rearrangement joins TRBV29-1 to TRBJ2-1; D possibly corresponds to TRBD2 (5 bases). The CDR3 has 12 residues. Germline V gene sequence: CDR1 SQVTM, CDR2 ANQGSEA. The CDR3 DNA follows: TGCAGCGCCGAGAGGGAAACTAATGCGCAGTTCTTC. This codes for CSAERETNAQFF.

This rearrangement joins TRBV11-2 to TRBJ2-7; 7 bases line up with TRBD1. This CDR3 is 14 amino acids long. The V gene end was trimmed by 1 base and the J gene end by 3 bases; junction bases not matched to a gene: 3. Looked up from germline, CDR1 is SGHAT and CDR2 is FQNNGV. CDR3 bases: TGTGCCAGCAGCTTAGGGGACAGACACTACGAGCAGTACTTC. Its translation is CASSLGDRHYEQYF. The whole variable domain, remainder taken from reference TRBV11-2 and TRBJ2-7, is EAGVAQSPRYKIIEKRQSVAFWCNPISGHATLYWYQQILGQGPKLLIQFQNNGVVDDSQLPKDRFSAERLKGVDSTLKIQPAKLEDSAVYLCASSLGDRHYEQYFGPGTRLTVT.

The chain uses TRBV5-1 and TRBJ2-5, with TRBD1 matching 7 bases. V trimming: 4 bases; J trimming: 2 bases; junction bases outside the gene matches: 2. CDR1 and CDR2 from the germline V gene are SGHRS and YFSETQ. The CDR3 contains 13 residues. The CDR3 nucleotides read TGCGCCAGCAGCAGGGACAGACAAGAGACCCAGTACTTC. It specifies CASSRDRQETQYF.

The chain has TRBV10-3 and TRBJ1-4, with D maybe TRBD1 (5 bases). The CDR3 is 12 residues long. The V and J ends lost 6 bases and 5 bases respectively, with 7 bases between them. Germline V gene lookup returns CDR1 ENHRY and CDR2 SYGVKD. In DNA, the CDR3 is TGTGCCATCAGGGGGGGGAATGAAAAACTGTTTTTT. This encodes CAIRGGNEKLFF.

The V gene is TRBV18, the J gene TRBJ2-5, with 7 bases aligning to TRBD2. From germline, CDR1 is KGHSH and CDR2 LQKENI. This CDR3 spans 15 amino acids. The V gene end was trimmed by 4 bases and the J gene end by 6 bases; junction bases not matched to a gene: 11. CDR3 sequence (DNA): TGTGCCAGCTCACGGGACTACCGGAATTTGCAGACCCAGTACTTC. It yields the protein CASSRDYRNLQTQYF.

This sequence joins TRBV7-2 and TRBJ1-1; D gene ambiguous. Per the germline V gene, CDR1 is SGHTA and CDR2 is FQGNSA. The CDR3 loop spans 14 amino acids. V was clipped by 1 base and J by 3 bases, with 9 bases between them. The CDR3 loop is CASSLVAIYTEAFF. CDR3 coding DNA: TGTGCCAGCAGCTTAGTAGCCATCTACACTGAAGCTTTCTTT.

The chain joins TRBV3-1 (or the pseudogene TRBV3-2) to TRBJ2-1; D may correspond to TRBD1 or TRBD2 (5 bases each). The V gene lost 3 bases and the J gene lost 5 bases, with 14 bases spanning the gap. The CDR3 runs 15 residues. The germline CDR1 and CDR2 sequences are LGHDT and YNNKEL (reference sequence). The CDR3 DNA reads as TGTGCCAGCAGCCAGTCTGCCGGGGCTGACAATGAGCAGTTCTTC. Translation: CASSQSAGADNEQFF.

The chain employs TRBV4-3 and TRBJ2-5; a possible D gene is TRBD2 (5 bases). In germline, CDR1 is LGHNA, CDR2 YSLEER. This CDR3 is 15 amino acids long. Trimming shortened V by 0 bases and J by 5 bases, and 13 bases separated the two germline ends. The CDR3 DNA reads TGCGCCAGCAGCCAAGAATTAGCGCCCGGTGAGACCCAGTACTTC. The encoded protein is CASSQELAPGETQYF.

The rearrangement links TRBV2 to TRBJ1-2, with 11 bases identical to TRBD1. The V gene end was trimmed by 6 bases and the J gene end by 3 bases; junction bases not matched to a gene: 3. CDR3 length: 14 amino acids. Germline V gene lookup returns CDR1 SNHLY and CDR2 FYNNEI. CDR3: CASSGQGAHYGYTF. The CDR3 DNA follows: TGTGCCAGCAGCGGACAGGGGGCACACTATGGCTACACCTTC.

V gene TRBV19 combines with J gene TRBJ1-1, with a possible D match to TRBD1 (5 bases). The CDR3 is 17 amino acids. V lost 4 bases to trimming and J lost 8 bases, with 26 bases between them. Germline V gene data show CDR1 as LNHDA and CDR2 as SQIVND (reference sequence). In DNA, the CDR3 is TGTGCCAGTAGTAACGGGGTAGGGGCCGGAGCCTTTCCAGAAGCTTTCTTT. This translates into CASSNGVGAGAFPEAFF.

The V call is TRBV9, the J call TRBJ2-7; 8 bases align to TRBD1. CDR1 SGDLS and CDR2 YYNGEE come from the germline V gene. The V and J ends lost 4 bases and 9 bases, in that order; junction bases with no gene match: 15. The CDR3 consists of 15 residues. CDR3 DNA: TGTGCCAGCAGCCAGTACCCGACAGGGGATGCGAGGCAGTACTTC. It translates to CASSQYPTGDARQYF.

V is TRBV5-1 and J is TRBJ1-1, with a tentative D call TRBD1 (5 bases). Germline loops: CDR1 SGHRS, CDR2 YFSETQ. Trimming took 4 bases from V and 4 from J, leaving 17 bases between them. This CDR3 region has 15 residues. DNA of the CDR3: TGCGCCAGCAGCATGGTGGGCAGGGTGGGCACTGAAGCTTTCTTT. Translating it yields CASSMVGRVGTEAFF.

This chain links TRBV7-2 with TRBJ2-7; D is uncertain. Trimming left V 3 bases short and J 8 bases short, with 8 bases between. CDR3 length: 11 residues. Germline lookup yields CDR1 SGHTA and CDR2 FQGNSA. CDR3 protein: CASSLAVQQYF. The CDR3 DNA reads TGTGCCAGCAGCTTGGCCGTCCAGCAGTACTTC.

This chain connects TRBV11-2 to TRBJ2-3; D gene ambiguous. V lost 8 bases and J 3 bases, leaving 6 bases between the germline ends. The CDR3 is 11 residues long. In germline, CDR1 is SGHAT, CDR2 FQNNGV. The CDR3 protein is CASSETDTQYF. CDR3 sequence (DNA): TGTGCCAGCTCAGAGACAGATACGCAGTATTTT.

This chain uses TRBV5-5 with TRBJ1-6, with 8 bases identical to TRBD1. The CDR3 is 14 amino acids. The J segment lost 5 bases and the V segment lost 4 bases, leaving 2 bases of the junction unmatched. CDR1 SGHKS and CDR2 YYEKEE come from the germline V gene (reference sequence). CDR3 residues: CASSPGQDNSPLHF. As DNA, the CDR3 is TGTGCCAGCAGCCCGGGACAGGATAATTCACCCCTCCACTTT.

The rearrangement joins TRBV5-1 to TRBJ1-5; D uncertain. The CDR3 is made up of 13 amino acids. V lost 0 bases and J 4 bases, leaving 5 bases between the germline ends. The germline V gene encodes CDR1 SGHRS and CDR2 YFSETQ. CDR3 in amino acids: CASSLGWNQPQHF. CDR3 coding DNA: TGCGCCAGCAGCTTGGGCTGGAATCAGCCCCAGCATTTT.

The chain employs TRBV6-5 and TRBJ2-5; the D is unclear. The germline V gene encodes CDR1 MNHEY and CDR2 SVGAGI. The V gene lost 8 bases and the J gene lost 4 bases, with 14 bases spanning the gap. There are 13 residues in the CDR3. CDR3 in amino acids: CASSREQIETQYF. For the CDR3, the DNA is TGTGCCAGCTCCCGAGAGCAGATAGAGACCCAGTACTTC.

The chain uses TRBV5-1 and TRBJ1-4; 7 bases fit TRBD1. CDR1 is SGHRS and CDR2 is YFSETQ in the germline V gene. The CDR3 sequence is 15 residues long. The junction had 6 bases not matched to a gene; V was cut back by 4 bases and J by 3 bases. The DNA of the CDR3 is TGCGCCAGCAGCCCTATTGGGACAGCTAATGAAAAACTGTTTTTT. Protein: CASSPIGTANEKLFF.

The rearrangement links TRBV6-2 or TRBV6-3 to TRBJ2-2, with 8 bases lining up with TRBD1. CDR1 and CDR2 (germline): MNHEY, SVGEGT. The CDR3 consists of 17 residues. V trimming: 0 bases; J trimming: 4 bases; junction bases outside the gene matches: 7. CDR3 sequence: CASSYSKRTGTTGELFF. DNA of the CDR3: TGTGCCAGCAGTTACTCGAAAAGGACAGGGACCACCGGGGAGCTGTTTTTT.

V gene TRBV6-5 combines with J gene TRBJ1-6; D remains unclear. In germline, CDR1 is MNHEY, CDR2 SVGAGI. The V end lost 6 bases, the J end lost 6 bases, and 12 bases lay between the germline ends. The CDR3 has 14 residues. CDR3 nucleotides: TGTGCCAGCAGGACGGGAGGCTCTAATTCACCCCTCCACTTT. This gives the protein CASRTGGSNSPLHF.

This rearrangement joins TRBV6-5 to TRBJ1-1; the match to TRBD1 covers 9 bases. V trimming: 2 bases; J trimming: 4 bases; junction bases outside the gene matches: 2. CDR3 length equals 14 residues. The germline V gene has CDR1 MNHEY and CDR2 SVGAGI. Written as DNA, the CDR3 is TGTGCCAGCAGTTACGGACAGGGGAGCACTGAAGCTTTCTTT. This translates into CASSYGQGSTEAFF.

Only one count was recorded for this clone. The rearrangement joins TRBV19 to TRBJ1-5, with D hard to call. Trimming pared 2 bases from V and 2 bases from J, leaving 10 bases between. This CDR3 is built from 15 residues. Per germline, CDR1 LNHDA and CDR2 SQIVND (reference sequence). The CDR3 is CASSISRFGNQPQHF. CDR3 DNA: TGTGCCAGTAGTATAAGCAGGTTTGGCAATCAGCCCCAGCATTTT.